This T cell receptor (beta chain) originates from a study of beta chain features in type 1 diabetes. Study summary: Patients and healthy donors were similar in age, gender and cell yields.

This clone was detected only a few times. Its specificity is not known. Every isolated RNA sample was fully reverse transcribed, so sequencing captured expressed TCRB transcripts. Here immunoSEQ multiplex PCR was the method, and the copy in TCRdb shows in-frame clones only, minus some. There are fewer than 900,000 clones in the sample; 15% to 20% occur only once, and 0.023% lies in the top ten. On average, the one heparinised blood draw given by each donor was around 110 mL. Germline V gives CDR1 SGHNT, CDR2 YYREEE (reference sequence). V dropped 4 bases and J dropped 1; count of bases not matched to a gene: 6. This CDR3 region has 17 residues. Points from the study as a whole: The analysis here could not establish whether HLA type shapes TCRB rearrangement. All four CD4+ subsets from Type 1 diabetes patients carried moderately but significantly shorter TCRB CDR3s.

The chain combines TRBV5-4 with TRBJ2-2; 11 bases map to TRBD2. The sequencing sample was made of naive CD4+ T cells from blood. This receptor was obtained from a woman between 18 and 29 years old in good health. The DNA of the CDR3 is TGTGCCAGCAGCCGCGCCGGACTAGCGGGGAACACCGGGGAGCTGTTTTTT. Translating gives CASSRAGLAGNTGELFF.